The rows below give T cell receptor beta chains drawn from one sample of a study of blood T cell repertoires in COVID-19. Method: immunoSEQ multiplex PCR; TCRdb's copy keeps in-frame clones and lacks some. Counted here are about 280,000 clones, roughly 89% occurring once; the ten biggest clones make up roughly 2.3%. Specimen: peripheral blood. The receptors stem from a man over 45 with acute or convalescent COVID-19. Each CDR3 is given with its conserved first and last residue. D genes are given only for firm matches. The size of a clone is reported for some rows only, either as once, few or many, or as a class for expanded clones.

TRBJ2-3	TRBV25-1	-	TRBD2	CASSGLAGPTDTQYF	TGTGCCAGCTCAGGGCTAGCGGGGCCCACAGATACGCAGTATTTT
TRBJ1-1	TRBV5-6	-	-	CASSLGATGKAFF	TGTGCCAGCAGCTTGGGGGCAACAGGAAAAGCTTTCTTT
TRBJ1-4	TRBV6-5	-	-	CASRGNNEKLFF	TGTGCCAGTCGGGGGAACAATGAAAAACTGTTTTTT
TRBJ2-7	TRBV2	-	TRBD1	CASNGQDTYEQYF	TGTGCCAGCAACGGACAGGATACCTACGAGCAGTACTTC
TRBJ2-6	TRBV18	-	-	CASSLLGQGGSGANVLTF	TGTGCCAGCTCACTCCTAGGCCAGGGGGGCAGTGGGGCCAACGTCCTGACTTTC
TRBJ1-4	TRBV4-2	-	TRBD1	CASSQSGGGGEKLFF	TGTGCCAGCAGCCAGTCAGGGGGCGGAGGGGAAAAACTGTTTTTT
TRBJ1-4	TRBV15	-	TRBD1	CATSPGQGLSGGEKLFF	TGTGCCACCAGCCCGGGACAGGGCCTCTCCGGAGGGGAAAAACTGTTTTTT
TRBJ2-5	TRBV7-8	-	-	CASSPGSVRETQYF	TGTGCCAGCAGCCCAGGCTCGGTTAGAGAGACCCAGTACTTC
TRBJ1-3	TRBV29-1	few	-	CSVESTGFSGNTIYF	TGCAGCGTTGAAAGTACCGGGTTCTCTGGAAACACCATATATTTT
TRBJ1-1	TRBV3-1/TRBV3-2	-	TRBD1	CASSLGGGVTEAFF	TGTGCCAGCAGCCTAGGAGGGGGCGTCACTGAAGCTTTCTTT
TRBJ2-2	TRBV3-1/TRBV3-2	-	TRBD2	CASRRTSGGAGELFF	TGTGCCAGCAGGCGGACTAGCGGGGGGGCCGGGGAGCTGTTTTTT
TRBJ2-3	TRBV3-1/TRBV3-2	-	-	CASSPGNTDTQYF	TGTGCCAGCAGCCCGGGGAACACAGATACGCAGTATTTT
TRBJ2-3	TRBV15	-	-	CATSRDLPGSDTQYF	TGTGCCACCAGCAGAGATCTGCCAGGGTCAGATACGCAGTATTTT
TRBJ1-3	TRBV6-5	-	-	CASSSLGGGNTIYF	TGTGCCAGCAGTTCCCTTGGCGGTGGAAACACCATATATTTT
TRBJ1-5	TRBV4-1	few	-	CASSQEAGSLQPQHF	TGCGCCAGCAGCCAAGAGGCAGGGTCCCTTCAGCCCCAGCATTTT
TRBJ1-1	TRBV5-1	-	-	CASSLDPGNTEAFF	TGCGCCAGCAGCTTGGATCCAGGGAACACTGAAGCTTTCTTT
TRBJ2-7	TRBV29-1	many	-	CSVEGPGGIYEQYF	TGCAGCGTTGAAGGACCAGGAGGGATCTACGAGCAGTACTTC
TRBJ2-6	TRBV7-9	-	-	CASSGAGGANVLTF	TGTGCCAGCTCCGGTGCTGGTGGGGCCAACGTCCTGACTTTC
TRBJ1-5	TRBV30	-	-	CAWSTGNSNQPQHF	TGTGCCTGGAGCACAGGGAATAGCAATCAGCCCCAGCATTTT
TRBJ1-1	TRBV7-9	-	TRBD1	CASSRGGGFRENTEAFF	TGTGCCAGCAGCCGAGGGGGCGGGTTCAGGGAGAACACTGAAGCTTTCTTT
TRBJ2-7	TRBV2	-	-	CASSVSTVIYEQYF	TGTGCCAGCAGTGTCTCGACAGTGATCTACGAGCAGTACTTC
TRBJ1-1	TRBV23-1	-	-	CASSQLIWSNTEAFF	TGCGCCAGCAGTCAATTAATATGGAGTAACACTGAAGCTTTCTTT
TRBJ2-3	TRBV27	-	TRBD2	CASSSLRTSGGANTQYF	TGTGCCAGCAGTTCCCTCCGGACTAGCGGGGGGGCTAATACGCAGTATTTT
TRBJ1-5	TRBV5-1	-	-	CASSPGGASNQPQHF	TGCGCCAGCAGCCCCGGGGGGGCGAGCAATCAGCCCCAGCATTTT
TRBJ1-4	TRBV5-1	-	TRBD1	CASSSDRGGLNEKLFF	TGCGCCAGCAGCTCAGACAGGGGGGGACTTAATGAAAAACTGTTTTTT
TRBJ1-5	TRBV2	-	-	CASSVGQLLGPQHF	TGTGCCAGCAGTGTCGGACAGTTGCTTGGGCCCCAGCATTTT
TRBJ2-4	TRBV19	few	-	CASSIVGTSGAKNIQYF	TGTGCCAGTAGTATAGTAGGAACCTCGGGGGCCAAAAACATTCAGTACTTC
TRBJ1-1	TRBV6-5	-	-	CASSFSPGVWTEAFF	TGTGCTAGCAGTTTCTCACCAGGGGTCTGGACTGAAGCTTTCTTT
TRBJ2-1	TRBV9	once	TRBD1	CASSAGQGGYNEQFF	TGTGCCAGCAGCGCAGGACAGGGAGGATACAATGAGCAGTTCTTC
TRBJ2-7	TRBV10-1	-	TRBD1	CASSDDRGRYEQYF	TGCGCCAGCAGCGACGACAGGGGCCGCTACGAGCAGTACTTC
TRBJ2-3	TRBV7-5	-	-	CARSFRTDDTQYF	TGTGCCAGAAGCTTCCGGACTGACGACACGCAGTATTTT
TRBJ1-1	TRBV5-1	-	TRBD1	CASSLRSTGGTAEAFF	TGCGCCAGCAGCTTACGATCTACAGGGGGCACCGCTGAAGCTTTCTTT
TRBJ1-2	TRBV7-9	-	TRBD1	CASSHETGSNYGYTF	TGTGCCAGCAGCCACGAGACAGGGTCGAACTATGGCTACACCTTC
TRBJ2-6	TRBV19	-	-	CASSLPSGANVLTF	TGTGCCAGTAGTCTCCCCTCTGGGGCCAACGTCCTGACTTTC
TRBJ1-3	TRBV19	-	TRBD1	CASSRGLLRNTIYF	TGTGCCAGCTCAAGGGGGCTCCTAAGAAACACCATATATTTT
TRBJ2-5	TRBV7-7	-	TRBD2	CASSLGGSGGLQETQYF	TGTGCTAGCAGCTTAGGTGGTAGCGGGGGACTACAAGAGACCCAGTACTTC
TRBJ1-4	TRBV15	once	-	CATSRDRGEKLFF	TGTGCCACCAGCAGAGATCGGGGTGAAAAACTGTTTTTT
TRBJ1-1	TRBV5-6	-	-	CASSGGATEAFF	TGTGCCAGCAGCGGGGGGGCGACTGAAGCTTTCTTT
TRBJ1-2	TRBV30	once	-	CAWSTQGKVYGYTF	TGTGCCTGGAGTACCCAGGGGAAGGTCTATGGCTACACCTTC
TRBJ1-2	TRBV10-3	-	-	CAISETGRLYGYTF	TGTGCCATCAGTGAGACAGGACGGTTATATGGCTACACCTTC
TRBJ1-3	TRBV2	-	-	CASNGNDISGNTIYF	TGTGCCAGCAATGGAAATGACATCTCTGGAAACACCATATATTTT
TRBJ1-1	TRBV6-6	-	TRBD1	CASSQGAQSRNTEAFF	TGTGCCAGCAGTCAGGGGGCCCAATCCCGGAACACTGAAGCTTTCTTT
TRBJ1-5	TRBV6-5	-	TRBD1	CASSYGQGRNNQPQHF	TGTGCCAGCAGTTACGGACAGGGGCGGAACAATCAGCCCCAGCATTTT
TRBJ2-7	TRBV9	once	-	CASSVEGGWYEQYF	TGTGCCAGCAGCGTAGAGGGGGGGTGGTACGAGCAGTACTTC
TRBJ1-1	TRBV11-1	-	-	CASSWTPINTEAFF	TGTGCCAGCAGCTGGACACCTATTAACACTGAAGCTTTCTTT
TRBJ2-7	TRBV18	-	-	CASSPAEGFLSYEQYF	TGTGCCAGCTCACCGGCGGAGGGTTTCCTTTCCTACGAGCAGTACTTC
TRBJ1-1	TRBV7-8	few	-	CASSQRWGPQAFF	TGTGCCAGCAGCCAACGGTGGGGGCCACAAGCTTTCTTT
TRBJ2-7	TRBV9	-	-	CASSVGVEGYEQYF	TGTGCCAGCAGCGTGGGCGTCGAAGGCTACGAGCAGTACTTC
TRBJ2-5	TRBV4-1	-	-	CASSPGEETQYF	TGCGCCAGCAGCCCGGGGGAAGAGACCCAGTACTTC
TRBJ2-5	TRBV28	once	-	CASSLAAPGAQYF	TGTGCCAGCAGTTTAGCGGCCCCCGGGGCCCAGTACTTC
TRBJ2-1	TRBV14	once	-	CASSPTRNEQFF	TGTGCCAGCAGTCCTACTCGCAATGAGCAGTTCTTC
TRBJ1-4	TRBV6-6	-	-	CASSSIATGFNEKLFF	TGTGCCAGCAGTTCGATAGCCACGGGATTTAATGAAAAACTGTTTTTT
TRBJ1-2	TRBV3-1/TRBV3-2	-	-	CASSQEDGVTDGYTF	TGTGCCAGCAGCCAAGAGGACGGGGTAACAGATGGCTACACCTTC
TRBJ2-3	TRBV7-2	-	TRBD1	CASSFQPGQGTDTQYF	TGTGCCAGCAGCTTCCAACCGGGACAGGGCACAGATACGCAGTATTTT
TRBJ1-3	TRBV7-2	-	TRBD1	CASSPGQFSGNTIYF	TGTGCCAGCAGCCCGGGACAGTTCTCTGGAAACACCATATATTTT
TRBJ2-7	TRBV7-9	-	-	CASSSIDRISYNSYEQYF	TGTGCCAGCAGCTCAATTGACAGAATATCTTACAACTCCTACGAGCAGTACTTC
TRBJ1-3	TRBV11-2	-	-	CASSLARSTLGANTIYF	TGTGCCAGCAGCTTAGCCCGCTCAACTTTGGGGGCAAACACCATATATTTT
TRBJ2-7	TRBV11-2	few	TRBD1	CASSPRLGTGGYEQYF	TGTGCCAGCAGCCCGCGACTCGGGACAGGGGGTTACGAGCAGTACTTC
TRBJ2-5	TRBV11-2	-	TRBD2	CASSTRTSGGRGETQYF	TGTGCCAGCAGCACCCGGACTAGCGGGGGCCGTGGTGAGACCCAGTACTTC